The rows below give T cell receptor beta chains drawn from one sample of a study of blood T cell repertoires in COVID-19. Some clones are missing from TCRdb's copy, which holds only in-frame ones; the method was immunoSEQ multiplex PCR. The sample lists around 180,000 clones, 84% occurring once. Sequencing was done on a sample of PBMCs or T cells enriched from blood (not recorded which). These TCRs come from a man aged 45 to 65 who had recovered from COVID-19. Both conserved end residues are part of each CDR3. A D gene is named only where the DNA matches it firmly.

J: TRBJ1-1; V: TRBV15; D: -; CDR3: CATSRDFADTEAFF
J: TRBJ1-6; V: TRBV7-9; D: -; CDR3: CASSLGRGIGNSPLHF
J: TRBJ1-2; V: TRBV24-1; D: TRBD1; CDR3: CATSDTGAGGYTF
J: TRBJ1-1; V: TRBV3-1/TRBV3-2; D: -; CDR3: CASSLPGEWVSTEAFF
J: TRBJ1-1; V: TRBV28; D: -; CDR3: CASSLYDSNTEAFF
J: TRBJ1-2; V: TRBV5-6; D: -; CDR3: CASSSPPGEWDYGYTF
J: TRBJ1-5; V: TRBV6-5; D: -; CDR3: CASRYTRYSNQPQHF
J: TRBJ2-3; V: TRBV20-1; D: -; CDR3: CSARQTLRYF
J: TRBJ2-7; V: TRBV27; D: -; CDR3: CATRGGGYEQYF
J: TRBJ1-6; V: TRBV19; D: TRBD1; CDR3: CASSPLDRSSYNSPLHF
J: TRBJ1-6; V: TRBV27; D: -; CDR3: CASSPRDTAPLHF
J: TRBJ2-7; V: TRBV7-9; D: -; CDR3: CASSSLTYEQYF
J: TRBJ1-5; V: TRBV20-1; D: TRBD1; CDR3: CSASDRAYQPQHF
J: TRBJ2-7; V: TRBV4-1; D: TRBD2; CDR3: CASNPTGLAGGLQYF
J: TRBJ2-1; V: TRBV6-5; D: -; CDR3: CASSYSNALASNEQFF
J: TRBJ1-2; V: TRBV3-1/TRBV3-2; D: -; CDR3: CASSQGFGDGYTF
J: TRBJ1-1; V: TRBV18; D: TRBD1; CDR3: CASSPQENRGRSTEAFF
J: TRBJ1-1; V: TRBV4-3; D: -; CDR3: CASSQDAGAKNTEAFF
J: TRBJ1-6; V: TRBV27; D: -; CDR3: CASSLYSGGTVNSPLHF
J: TRBJ2-7; V: TRBV9; D: -; CDR3: CASSVGVGGVGYEQYF